This T cell receptor (beta chain) was identified in a study of blood T cell repertoires in COVID-19. On the study more broadly: The United States, Italy and Spain were the sources of the acute and convalescent COVID-19 samples.

Sequencing was performed with immunoSEQ multiplex PCR; in TCRdb, only in-frame clones are kept and a portion is missing. The repertoire has more than 250,000 clones, about 85% of them found once; the top ten carry 5.5% to 7%. With 5 bases clipped from V and 5 bases from J, the junction kept 10 bases outside the gene matches. This CDR3 region has 15 residues. Looked up from germline, CDR1 is SGHAT and CDR2 is FQNNGV. The material sequenced was PBMCs or T cells enriched from blood (not recorded which). The V call is TRBV11-2, the J call TRBJ2-5; 8 nucleotides line up with TRBD2. This clonotype was sampled from a woman aged 30 to 39 who had recovered from COVID-19. CDR3 DNA sequence: TGTGCCAGCAGCGAGGGTTCGGGGGGGGCGGAGACCCAGTACTTC. It is translated as CASSEGSGGAETQYF.